These T cell receptor beta chains were read from a single sample in a study of blood T cells in healthy people across ages. TCRdb reanalysed the 5' RACE reads using MiXCR and keeps one entry per CDR3 protein. The data show a few hundred thousand distinct CDR3 sequences, about 49% seen once. Specimen: blood. Receptors were obtained from a man between 60 and 75 years old in good health. CDR3s include the opening cysteine and the closing phenylalanine or tryptophan. D genes are given only for firm matches. Some rows mark clone size as missing; the rest say once, few, many or name a class of expanded clone.

TRBJ1-5 TRBV7-2 NA NA TGTGCCAGCAGCCCCCGCTTCCTTCCGCCCCAGCATTTT CASSPRFLPPQHF
TRBJ2-5 TRBV27 TRBD1 NA TGTGCCAGCAGTCCTGGACAGGGCTGGGAGACCCAGTACTTC CASSPGQGWETQYF
TRBJ2-1 TRBV20-1 NA many TGCAGTGCTAGCGAAAACACGGATGAGCAGTTCTTC CSASENTDEQFF
TRBJ1-2 TRBV28 TRBD1 NA TGTGCCAGCAGTGCAGGGGGTAACTATGGCTACACCTTC CASSAGGNYGYTF
TRBJ2-5 TRBV28 TRBD1 NA TGTGCCAGCAGGATGGGACAGGGGCAAGAGACCCAGTACTTC CASRMGQGQETQYF
TRBJ2-4 TRBV24-1 NA few TGTGCCACCAGTGAGGGAAACATTCAGTACTTC CATSEGNIQYF
TRBJ1-1 TRBV28 NA few TGTGCCAGCAGTTTAATGAAGACTGAAGCTTTCTTT CASSLMKTEAFF
TRBJ2-3 TRBV12-5 NA NA TGTGCTAGTGGGACCCAATCCATCCCCCGCACAGATACGCAGTATTTT CASGTQSIPRTDTQYF
TRBJ2-7 TRBV7-2 TRBD1 NA TGTGCCAGCAGACGGGACAGGGGGCCAGACGAGCAGTACTTC CASRRDRGPDEQYF
TRBJ1-2 TRBV9 NA NA TGTGCCAGCAGCGTAGCATCCTCAAACTATGGCTACACCTTC CASSVASSNYGYTF
TRBJ2-5 TRBV14 NA few TGTGCCAGCAGCCTCTGGGACTTCCAAGAGACCCAGTACTTC CASSLWDFQETQYF
TRBJ1-2 TRBV18 NA NA TGTGCCAGCTCACTCGCACTGACGGACTATGGCTACACCTTC CASSLALTDYGYTF
TRBJ2-5 TRBV2 NA NA TGTGCCAGCGCTAGCAGCCGCCAAGAGACCCAGTACTTC CASASSRQETQYF
TRBJ2-1 TRBV6-1 TRBD1 NA TGTGCCAGCACCGAGAGACAGGGGACCTACAATGAGCAGTTCTTC CASTERQGTYNEQFF
TRBJ2-5 TRBV12-3/TRBV12-4 TRBD1 many TGTGCCAGCAGACTAAGGACAGGGGGCTTGGAGACCCAGTACTTC CASRLRTGGLETQYF
TRBJ2-3 TRBV20-1 TRBD2 many TGCAGTGCTCCCGGGACTAGCGGGGGGACAGGGGGCACGCAGTATTTT CSAPGTSGGTGGTQYF
TRBJ2-3 TRBV5-6 NA NA TGTGCCAGCAGCTACAGGAGGGTAGGGGCAGATACGCAGTATTTT CASSYRRVGADTQYF
TRBJ2-2 TRBV12-3/TRBV12-4 NA NA TGTGCCAGCAGTCTGGGACCTCAATGGGAGCTGTTTTTT CASSLGPQWELFF
TRBJ1-1 TRBV29-1 NA NA TGCAGCGTTGCGCTTATGGGTGCCACTGAAGCTTTCTTT CSVALMGATEAFF
TRBJ2-2 TRBV12-3/TRBV12-4 NA NA TGTGCCAGCTCGGCTCTCAACACCGGGGAGCTGTTTTTT CASSALNTGELFF
TRBJ2-3 TRBV5-1 NA few TGCGCCAGCAGCCAGGGACCCGAAAGCACAGATACGCAGTATTTT CASSQGPESTDTQYF
TRBJ1-6 TRBV4-3 TRBD1 once TGCGCCAACAGCCAAGATCCGGGACAGGGCGGATCACCCCTCCACTTT CANSQDPGQGGSPLHF
TRBJ2-7 TRBV28 NA few TGTGCCAGCCTCCGGGACCACTACGAGCAGTACTTC CASLRDHYEQYF
TRBJ2-1 TRBV19 NA NA TGTGCCAGTAGTTGGGATGCCTCCTACAATGAGCAGTTCTTC CASSWDASYNEQFF
TRBJ2-7 TRBV10-3 NA few TGTGCCATCAGTGATCAGGGGTTGGGCTACGAGCAGTACTTC CAISDQGLGYEQYF
TRBJ2-7 TRBV5-1 NA NA TGCGCCAGCAGCTTGGCGGGGCTGAACTCCTACGAGCAGTACTTC CASSLAGLNSYEQYF
TRBJ1-2 TRBV7-2 TRBD1 few TGTGCCAGCAGTCATGCAGGGGGACCATCTACTAACTATGGCTACACCTTC CASSHAGGPSTNYGYTF
TRBJ1-1 TRBV28 TRBD1 NA TGTGCCAGCAGTCCTTTTACCGGGACAGGGGCAGGAGCTTTCTTT CASSPFTGTGAGAFF
TRBJ2-7 TRBV20-1 TRBD2 few TGCAGTGCTAGCAAAAGCGGGGGAATCTACGAGCAGTACTTC CSASKSGGIYEQYF